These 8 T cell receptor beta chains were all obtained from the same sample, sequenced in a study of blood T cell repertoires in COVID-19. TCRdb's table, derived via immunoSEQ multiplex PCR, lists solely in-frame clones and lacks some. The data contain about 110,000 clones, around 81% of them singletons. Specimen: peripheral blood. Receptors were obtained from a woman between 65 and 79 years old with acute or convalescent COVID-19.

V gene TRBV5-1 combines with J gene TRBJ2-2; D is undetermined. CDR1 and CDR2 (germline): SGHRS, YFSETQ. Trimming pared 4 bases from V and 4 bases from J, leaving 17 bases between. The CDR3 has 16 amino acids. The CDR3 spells CASSDGSLRGTGELFF. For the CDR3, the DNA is TGCGCCAGCAGCGACGGGTCTCTAAGAGGCACCGGGGAGCTGTTTTTT.

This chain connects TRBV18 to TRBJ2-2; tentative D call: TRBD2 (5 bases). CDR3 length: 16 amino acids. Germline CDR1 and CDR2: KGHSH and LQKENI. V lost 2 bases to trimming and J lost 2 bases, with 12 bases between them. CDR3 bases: TGTGCCAGCTCACCATCTAGCAGGCTTAACACCGGGGAGCTGTTTTTT. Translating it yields CASSPSSRLNTGELFF.

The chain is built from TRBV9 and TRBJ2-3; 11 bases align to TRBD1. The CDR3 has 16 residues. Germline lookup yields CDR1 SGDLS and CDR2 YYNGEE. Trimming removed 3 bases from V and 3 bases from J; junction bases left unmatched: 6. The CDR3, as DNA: TGTGCCAGCAGCGGTAGGACAGGGGGCTTTACAGATACGCAGTATTTT. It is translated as CASSGRTGGFTDTQYF.

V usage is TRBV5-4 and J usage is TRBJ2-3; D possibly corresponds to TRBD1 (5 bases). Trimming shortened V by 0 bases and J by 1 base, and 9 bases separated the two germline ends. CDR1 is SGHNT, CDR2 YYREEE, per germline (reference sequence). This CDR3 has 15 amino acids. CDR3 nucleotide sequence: TGTGCCAGCAGCTTGGCAGGGATAGGCACAGATACGCAGTATTTT. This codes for CASSLAGIGTDTQYF.

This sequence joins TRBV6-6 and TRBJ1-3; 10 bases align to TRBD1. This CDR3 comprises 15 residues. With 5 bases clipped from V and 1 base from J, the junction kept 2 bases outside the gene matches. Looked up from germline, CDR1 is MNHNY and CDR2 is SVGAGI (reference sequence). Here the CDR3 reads CASSRDRGSGNTIYF. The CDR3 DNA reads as TGTGCCAGCAGTAGGGACAGGGGATCTGGAAACACCATATATTTT.

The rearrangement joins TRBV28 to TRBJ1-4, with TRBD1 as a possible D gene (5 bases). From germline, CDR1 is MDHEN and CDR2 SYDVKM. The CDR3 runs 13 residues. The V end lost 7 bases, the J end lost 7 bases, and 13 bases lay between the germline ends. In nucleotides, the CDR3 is TGTGCCAGCACGGCAGGGATTCGTGAAAAACTGTTTTTT. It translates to CASTAGIREKLFF.

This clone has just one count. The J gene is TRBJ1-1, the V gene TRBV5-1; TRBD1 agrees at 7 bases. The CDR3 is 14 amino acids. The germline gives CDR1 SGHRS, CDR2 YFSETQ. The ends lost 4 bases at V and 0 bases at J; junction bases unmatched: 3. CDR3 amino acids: CASSVGQMNTEAFF. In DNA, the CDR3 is TGCGCCAGCAGCGTGGGACAGATGAACACTGAAGCTTTCTTT.

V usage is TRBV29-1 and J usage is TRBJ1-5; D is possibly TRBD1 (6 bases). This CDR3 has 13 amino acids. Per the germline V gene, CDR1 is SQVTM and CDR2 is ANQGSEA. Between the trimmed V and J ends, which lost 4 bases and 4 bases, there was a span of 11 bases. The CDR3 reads CSVAAGTNQPQHF. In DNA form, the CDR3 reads TGCAGCGTTGCCGCTGGGACAAATCAGCCCCAGCATTTT.